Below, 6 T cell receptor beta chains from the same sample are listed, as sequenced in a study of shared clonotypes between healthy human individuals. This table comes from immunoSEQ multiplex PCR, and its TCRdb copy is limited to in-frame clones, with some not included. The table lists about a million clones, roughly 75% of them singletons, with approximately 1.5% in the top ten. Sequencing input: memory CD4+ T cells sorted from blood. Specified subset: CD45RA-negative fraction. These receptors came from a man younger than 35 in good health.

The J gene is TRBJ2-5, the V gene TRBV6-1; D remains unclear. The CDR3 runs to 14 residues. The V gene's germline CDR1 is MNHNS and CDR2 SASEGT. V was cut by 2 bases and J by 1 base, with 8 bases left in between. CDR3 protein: CASSERGPQETQYF. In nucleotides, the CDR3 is TGTGCCAGCAGTGAAAGAGGCCCCCAAGAGACCCAGTACTTC.

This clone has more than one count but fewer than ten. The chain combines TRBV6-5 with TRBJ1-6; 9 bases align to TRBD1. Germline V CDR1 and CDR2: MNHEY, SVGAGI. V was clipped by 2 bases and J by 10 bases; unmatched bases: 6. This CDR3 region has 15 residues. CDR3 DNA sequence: TGTGCCAGCAGTTACGGGGACAGGGAAGTATCACCCCTCCACTTT. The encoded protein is CASSYGDREVSPLHF.

The CDR3 DNA sequence: TGTGCCTGGGCCGGGACAGGGGGTCAGCCCCAGCATTTT. Translated: CAWAGTGGQPQHF. The J gene is TRBJ1-5, the V gene TRBV30, with 11 bases fitting TRBD1. The CDR3 spans 13 residues. The junction had 3 bases not matched to a gene; V was cut back by 5 bases and J by 6 bases. Germline V gene sequence: CDR1 GTSNPN, CDR2 SVGIG (reference sequence).

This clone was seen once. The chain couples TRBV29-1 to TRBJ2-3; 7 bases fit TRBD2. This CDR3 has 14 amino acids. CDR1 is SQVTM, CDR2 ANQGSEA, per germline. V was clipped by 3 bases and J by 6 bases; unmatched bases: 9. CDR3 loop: CSVDITSAADTQYF. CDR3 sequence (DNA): TGCAGCGTTGACATAACTAGCGCGGCGGATACGCAGTATTTT.

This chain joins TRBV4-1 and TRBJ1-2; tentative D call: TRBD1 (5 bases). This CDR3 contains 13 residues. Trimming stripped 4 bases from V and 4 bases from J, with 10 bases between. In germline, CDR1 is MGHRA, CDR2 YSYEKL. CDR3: CASSREDSYGYTF. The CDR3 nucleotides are TGCGCCAGCAGCCGGGAAGACAGCTATGGCTACACCTTC.

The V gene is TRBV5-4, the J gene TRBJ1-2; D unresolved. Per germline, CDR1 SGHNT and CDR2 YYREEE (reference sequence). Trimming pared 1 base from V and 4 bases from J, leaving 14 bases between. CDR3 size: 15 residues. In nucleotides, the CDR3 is TGTGCCAGCAGCTTGTTGGCGACGCCTGGCTATGGCTACACCTTC. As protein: CASSLLATPGYGYTF.